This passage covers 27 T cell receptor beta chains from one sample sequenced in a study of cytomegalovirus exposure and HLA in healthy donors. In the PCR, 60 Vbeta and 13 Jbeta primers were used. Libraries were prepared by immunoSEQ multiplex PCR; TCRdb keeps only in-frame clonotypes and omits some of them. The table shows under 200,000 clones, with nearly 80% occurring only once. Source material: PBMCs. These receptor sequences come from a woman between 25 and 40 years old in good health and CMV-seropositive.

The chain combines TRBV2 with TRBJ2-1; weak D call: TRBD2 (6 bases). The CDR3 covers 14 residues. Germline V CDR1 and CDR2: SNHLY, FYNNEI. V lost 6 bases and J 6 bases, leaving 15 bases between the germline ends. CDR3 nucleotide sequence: TGTGCCAGCAGAAAAGGGGTGACTAGCAATGAGCAGTTCTTC. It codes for CASRKGVTSNEQFF.

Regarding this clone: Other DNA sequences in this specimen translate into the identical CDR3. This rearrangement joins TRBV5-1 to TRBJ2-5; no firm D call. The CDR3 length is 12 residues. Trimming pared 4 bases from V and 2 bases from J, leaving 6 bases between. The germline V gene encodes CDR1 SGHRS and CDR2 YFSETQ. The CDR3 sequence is CASSRVQETQYF. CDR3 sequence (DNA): TGCGCCAGCAGCCGGGTACAAGAGACCCAGTACTTC. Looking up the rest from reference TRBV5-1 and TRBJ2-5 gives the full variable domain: KAGVTQTPRYLIKTRGQQVTLSCSPISGHRSVSWYQQTPGQGLQFLFEYFSETQRNKGNFPGRFSGRQFSNSRSEMNVSTLELGDSALYLCASSRVQETQYFGPGTRLLVL.

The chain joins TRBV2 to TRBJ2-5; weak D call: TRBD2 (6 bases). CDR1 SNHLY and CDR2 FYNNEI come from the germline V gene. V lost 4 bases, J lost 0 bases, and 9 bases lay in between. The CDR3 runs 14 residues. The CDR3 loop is CASSAGEYQETQYF. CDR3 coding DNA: TGTGCCAGCAGTGCGGGGGAGTACCAAGAGACCCAGTACTTC. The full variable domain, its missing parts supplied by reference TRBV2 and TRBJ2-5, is EPEVTQTPSHQVTQMGQEVILRCVPISNHLYFYWYRQILGQKVEFLVSFYNNEISEKSEIFDDQFSVERPDGSNFTLKIRSTKLEDSAMYFCASSAGEYQETQYFGPGTRLLVL.

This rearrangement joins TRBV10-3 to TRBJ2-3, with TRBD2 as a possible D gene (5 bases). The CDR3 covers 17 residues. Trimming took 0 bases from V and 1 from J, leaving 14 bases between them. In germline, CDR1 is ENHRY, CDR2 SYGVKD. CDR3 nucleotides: TGTGCCATCAGTGAGTCGGGGAGCCTGCCGGGCACAGATACGCAGTATTTT. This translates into CAISESGSLPGTDTQYF.

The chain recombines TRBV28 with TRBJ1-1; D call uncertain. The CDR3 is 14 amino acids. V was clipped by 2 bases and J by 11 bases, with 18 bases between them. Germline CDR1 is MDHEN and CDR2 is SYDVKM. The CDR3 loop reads CASSLVAQTPLAFF. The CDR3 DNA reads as TGTGCCAGCAGTTTAGTCGCCCAGACACCACTGGCTTTCTTT.

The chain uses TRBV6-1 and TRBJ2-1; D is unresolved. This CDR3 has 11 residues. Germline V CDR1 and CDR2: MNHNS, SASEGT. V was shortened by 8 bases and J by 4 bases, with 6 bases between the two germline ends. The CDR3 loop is CASPQYNEQFF. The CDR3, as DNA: TGTGCCAGCCCCCAATACAATGAGCAGTTCTTC.

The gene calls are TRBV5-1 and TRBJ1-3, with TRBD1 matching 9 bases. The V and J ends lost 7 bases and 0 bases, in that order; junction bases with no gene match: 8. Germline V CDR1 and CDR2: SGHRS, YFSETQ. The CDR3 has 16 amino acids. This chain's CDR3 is CASAGQGAASGNTIYF. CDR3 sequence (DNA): TGCGCCAGCGCGGGACAGGGCGCCGCCTCTGGAAACACCATATATTTT.

CDR3 residues: CASSLGPGNVLGYTF. Here the CDR3 DNA reads TGCGCCAGCAGCTTGGGGCCAGGGAATGTCTTGGGCTACACCTTC. The chain carries TRBV5-1 and TRBJ1-2, with a weak D call TRBD1 (5 bases). CDR1 and CDR2 from the germline V gene are SGHRS and YFSETQ. Trimming left V 0 bases short and J 8 bases short, with 17 bases between. There are 15 residues in the CDR3.

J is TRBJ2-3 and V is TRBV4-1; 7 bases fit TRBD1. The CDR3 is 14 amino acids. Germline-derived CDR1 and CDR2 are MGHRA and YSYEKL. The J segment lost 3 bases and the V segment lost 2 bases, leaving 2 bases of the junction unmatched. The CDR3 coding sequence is TGCGCCAGCAGCCAACAACAGGGGACAGATACGCAGTATTTT. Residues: CASSQQQGTDTQYF.

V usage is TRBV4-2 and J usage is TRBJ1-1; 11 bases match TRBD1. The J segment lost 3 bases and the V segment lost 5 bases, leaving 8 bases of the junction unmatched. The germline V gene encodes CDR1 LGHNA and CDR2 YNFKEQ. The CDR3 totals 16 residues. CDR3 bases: TGTGCCAGCAGCTTCTGGGCGGGACAGGGGGACACTGAAGCTTTCTTT. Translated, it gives CASSFWAGQGDTEAFF.

The CDR3, as DNA: TGTGCCAGCAGTCCTTCCCAAGAGACCCAGTACTTC. It yields the protein CASSPSQETQYF. The V gene is TRBV6-4, the J gene TRBJ2-5, with unresolved D. Germline V gives CDR1 MRHNA, CDR2 SNTAGT. The CDR3 spans 12 residues. V was clipped by 5 bases and J by 1 base, with 5 bases between them.

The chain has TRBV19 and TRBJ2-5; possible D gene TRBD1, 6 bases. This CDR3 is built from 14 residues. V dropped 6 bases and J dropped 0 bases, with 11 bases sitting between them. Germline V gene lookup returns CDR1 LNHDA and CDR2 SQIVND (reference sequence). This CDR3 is CASSLRTDQETQYF. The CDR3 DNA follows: TGTGCCAGTAGCCTACGGACAGACCAAGAGACCCAGTACTTC.

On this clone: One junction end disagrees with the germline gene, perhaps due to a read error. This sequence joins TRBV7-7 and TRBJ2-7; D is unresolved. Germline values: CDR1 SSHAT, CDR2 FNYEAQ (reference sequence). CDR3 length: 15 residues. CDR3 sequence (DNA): TGTGCTAGCAGCTTAACGTCAGGCTCAACCTACGAGCAGTACTTC. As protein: CASSLTSGSTYEQYF. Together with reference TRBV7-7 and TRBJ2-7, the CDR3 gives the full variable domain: GAGVSQSPRYKVTKRGQDVTLRCDPISSHATLYWYQQALGQGPEFLTYFNYEAQPDKSGLPSDRFSAERPEGSISTLTIQRTEQRDSAMYRCASSLTSGSTYEQYFGPGTRLTVT.

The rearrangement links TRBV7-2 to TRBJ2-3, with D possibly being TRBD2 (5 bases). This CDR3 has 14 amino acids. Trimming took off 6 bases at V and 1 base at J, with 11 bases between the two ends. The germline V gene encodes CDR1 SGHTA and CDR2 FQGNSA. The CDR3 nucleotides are TGTGCCAGCAGTCGCTACGGGGGCACAGATACGCAGTATTTT. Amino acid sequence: CASSRYGGTDTQYF.

This CDR3 is CASSLDRDITDTQYF. The CDR3 nucleotides read TGTGCCAGCAGCTTAGACAGGGACATCACAGATACGCAGTATTTT. The chain links TRBV7-8 to TRBJ2-3; D is perhaps TRBD1 (6 bases). The CDR3 totals 15 residues. Germline-derived CDR1 and CDR2 are SGHVS and FQNEAQ. Trimming removed 1 base at V and 2 bases at J, with 10 bases between.

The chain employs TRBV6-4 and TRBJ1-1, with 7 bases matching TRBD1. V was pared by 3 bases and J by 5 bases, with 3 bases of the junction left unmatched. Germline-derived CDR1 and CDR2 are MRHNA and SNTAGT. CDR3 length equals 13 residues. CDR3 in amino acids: CASSEGQATEAFF. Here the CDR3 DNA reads TGTGCCAGCAGTGAAGGACAGGCGACTGAAGCTTTCTTT.

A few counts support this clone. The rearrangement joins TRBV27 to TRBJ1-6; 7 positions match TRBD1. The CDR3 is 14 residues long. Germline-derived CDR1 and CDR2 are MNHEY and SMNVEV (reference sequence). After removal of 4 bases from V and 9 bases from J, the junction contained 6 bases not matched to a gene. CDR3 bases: TGTGCCAGCAGTTCCGGGACAGAGATTTCACCCCTCCACTTT. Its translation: CASSSGTEISPLHF.

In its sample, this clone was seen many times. CDR3 bases: TGTGCCAGCAGCCTTTCAGGGGGCCGTCAGCCCCAGCATTTT. Residues: CASSLSGGRQPQHF. J is TRBJ1-5 and V is TRBV6-5; 8 bases are shared with TRBD1. Germline V gene lookup returns CDR1 MNHEY and CDR2 SVGAGI. After removal of 6 bases from V and 6 bases from J, the junction contained 7 bases not matched to a gene. This CDR3 is 14 amino acids long.

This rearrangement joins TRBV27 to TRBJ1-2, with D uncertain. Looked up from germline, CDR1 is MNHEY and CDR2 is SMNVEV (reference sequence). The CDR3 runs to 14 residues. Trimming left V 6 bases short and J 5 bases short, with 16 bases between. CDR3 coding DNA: TGTGCCAGCAGAGGAAGACTTCCGTCTTATGGCTACACCTTC. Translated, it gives CASRGRLPSYGYTF.

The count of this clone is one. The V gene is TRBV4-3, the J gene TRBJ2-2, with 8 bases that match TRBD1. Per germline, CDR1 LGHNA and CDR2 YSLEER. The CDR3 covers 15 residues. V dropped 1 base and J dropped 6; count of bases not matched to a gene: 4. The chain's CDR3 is CASSQVWTGSGELFF. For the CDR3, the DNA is TGCGCCAGCAGCCAAGTCTGGACAGGGTCCGGGGAGCTGTTTTTT.

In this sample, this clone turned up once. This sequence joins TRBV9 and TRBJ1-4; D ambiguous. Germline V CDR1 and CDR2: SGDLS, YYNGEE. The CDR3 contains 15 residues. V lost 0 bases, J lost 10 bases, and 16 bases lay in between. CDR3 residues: CASSVVPSAEGKLFF. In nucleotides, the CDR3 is TGTGCCAGCAGCGTAGTACCTTCTGCAGAGGGAAAACTGTTTTTT.

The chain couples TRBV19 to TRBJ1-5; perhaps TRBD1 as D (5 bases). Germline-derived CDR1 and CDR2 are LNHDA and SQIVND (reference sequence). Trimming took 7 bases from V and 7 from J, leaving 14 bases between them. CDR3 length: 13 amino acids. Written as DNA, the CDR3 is TGTGCCAGTATTGCAGGGATCGGGCAGCCCCAGCATTTT. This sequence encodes CASIAGIGQPQHF.

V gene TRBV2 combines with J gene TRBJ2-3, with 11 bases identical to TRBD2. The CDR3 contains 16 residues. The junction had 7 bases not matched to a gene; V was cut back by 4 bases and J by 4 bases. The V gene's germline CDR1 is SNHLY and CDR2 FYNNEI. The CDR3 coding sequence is TGTGCCAGCAGTGGGATAGCGGGAGGGGGCCCAGATACGCAGTATTTT. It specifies CASSGIAGGGPDTQYF.

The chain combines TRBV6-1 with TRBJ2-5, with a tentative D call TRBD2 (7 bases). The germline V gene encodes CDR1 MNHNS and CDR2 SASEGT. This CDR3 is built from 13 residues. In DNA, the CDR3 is TGTGCGGCCGAGTGGGGGGGGCGGCCGACCCAGTACTTC. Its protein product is CAAEWGGRPTQYF.

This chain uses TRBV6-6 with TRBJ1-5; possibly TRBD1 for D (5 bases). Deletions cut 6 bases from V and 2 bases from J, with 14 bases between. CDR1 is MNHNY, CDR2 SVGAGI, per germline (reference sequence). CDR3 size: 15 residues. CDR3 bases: TGTGCCAGCAGCCCCCGAACAGGCGGCAATCAGCCCCAGCATTTT. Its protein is CASSPRTGGNQPQHF.

CDR3 loop: CASSQVQSNQPQHF. The CDR3 DNA sequence: TGCGCCAGCAGCCAAGTGCAGAGCAATCAGCCCCAGCATTTT. The rearrangement uses TRBV4-1 and TRBJ1-5; no clear D. CDR1 and CDR2 (germline): MGHRA, YSYEKL. The CDR3 is 14 amino acids. The V and J ends lost 1 base and 1 base respectively, with 5 bases between them.

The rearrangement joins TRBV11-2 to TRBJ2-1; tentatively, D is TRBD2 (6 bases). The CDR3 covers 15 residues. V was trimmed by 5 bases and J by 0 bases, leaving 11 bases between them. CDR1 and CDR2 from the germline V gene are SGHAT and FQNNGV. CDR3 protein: CASSPVGGSYNEQFF. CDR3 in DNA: TGTGCCAGCAGCCCAGTCGGGGGCTCCTACAATGAGCAGTTCTTC. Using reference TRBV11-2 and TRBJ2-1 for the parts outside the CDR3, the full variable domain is EAGVAQSPRYKIIEKRQSVAFWCNPISGHATLYWYQQILGQGPKLLIQFQNNGVVDDSQLPKDRFSAERLKGVDSTLKIQPAKLEDSAVYLCASSPVGGSYNEQFFGPGTRLTVL.